Following are 2 T cell receptor beta chains from one sample sequenced in a study of T-cell memory formation after mild COVID-19 (dated by TCRdb to about 2021). The library was built by means of 5' RACE. TCRdb names Illumina NovaSeq 6000 as the instrument used. TCRdb reanalyzed the raw reads on its own, using fastp at Q25 for trimming and MiXCR for clone calling, and kept in-frame beta chains. Each entry merges the rows of one CDR3 protein and shows their most common DNA and genes. In all, the sample holds 110,000 to 150,000 distinct CDR3 sequences, and more than 13% of those were seen once. About 27% of the sample belongs to the ten largest clones. Sequencing input: PBMCs or a T cell subset sorted from them (not recorded which). The source of these receptors is an adult woman who had mild COVID-19 (a few samples of this study predate the infection). The sample titles of this study are shuffled in the database, so cell type and time point are left out; the donor was told from shared clones.

This clonotype was counted between two and nine times. V and J are TRBV5-1 and TRBJ2-5; TRBD2 matches 12 bases. The V gene end was trimmed by 0 bases and the J gene end by 4 bases; junction bases not matched to a gene: 1. The CDR3 consists of 15 residues. Germline values: CDR1 SGHRS, CDR2 YFSETQ. The CDR3 DNA reads as TGCGCCAGCAGCTTGGGACTAGCGGGAGTAGAGACCCAGTACTTC. Translating gives CASSLGLAGVETQYF.

This clonotype has more than one count but fewer than ten. The rearrangement joins TRBV9 to TRBJ2-7; D unclear. The CDR3 has 14 residues. The V end was cut by 7 bases, the J end by 3 bases, with 17 bases between. Germline CDR1 reads SGDLS; CDR2 reads YYNGEE. CDR3 coding DNA: TGTGCCAGCTCCCCGGGCTACAGTAACTACGAGCAGTACTTC. It yields the protein CASSPGYSNYEQYF.